Listed below are T cell receptor beta chains from one sample, sequenced in a study of CD8+ T cells in alopecia areata. Sequenced by immunoSEQ multiplex PCR; TCRdb stores in-frame clones only, minus some. The sample lists approximately 180,000 clones, roughly 60% occurring once. Sequenced material: CD4+ T cells sorted from blood, taken at week 0. These receptors originate from a human donor with alopecia areata. Each CDR3 is given with its conserved first and last residue. D genes are given only for firm matches. The size of a clone is reported for some rows only, either as once, few or many, or as a class for expanded clones.

>TRBJ1-2|-|TRBV11-2|TRBD1
TGTGCCAGCAGCATGTCGGGACAGGGCTATGGCTACACCTTC
CASSMSGQGYGYTF
>TRBJ1-5|-|TRBV2|-
TGTGCCAGCAGAGGGGACAAAAATAATCAGCCCCAGCATTTT
CASRGDKNNQPQHF
>TRBJ1-5|-|TRBV15|-
TGTGCCACCAGCACGGATCTTCCGTATAGCAATCAGCCCCAGCATTTT
CATSTDLPYSNQPQHF
>TRBJ1-1|-|TRBV5-1|-
TGCGCCAGCAGCTTGGCCCCGGGACTGACATCTCAGAACACTGAAGCTTTCTTT
CASSLAPGLTSQNTEAFF
>TRBJ1-6|-|TRBV29-1|TRBD1
TGCAGCGTTCTCGACCGGGACAGTAAACTCCACTTT
CSVLDRDSKLHF
>TRBJ2-1|once|TRBV2|TRBD2
TGTGCCAGCAGTGAAGCGGGGGGGATGATGGATGAGCAGTTCTTC
CASSEAGGMMDEQFF
>TRBJ2-3|-|TRBV29-1|-
TGCAGCGTCCCCTCTACGGGACAAGTCACAGATACGCAGTATTTT
CSVPSTGQVTDTQYF
>TRBJ2-1|-|TRBV18|TRBD2
TGTGCCAGCTCACTCGTCGGGGGGGGCCAGGATGAGCAGTTCTTC
CASSLVGGGQDEQFF
>TRBJ1-4|-|TRBV30|-
TGTGCCTGGAATCGGGGGTCGGGTGAAAAACTGTTTTTT
CAWNRGSGEKLFF
>TRBJ1-5|few|TRBV6-1|-
TGTGCCAGCAAACGGGGGGTGGTGACGCCCCAGCATTTT
CASKRGVVTPQHF
>TRBJ1-5|-|TRBV9|-
TGTGCCAGCAGCGTAGGGGGTAGCAATCAGCCCCAGCATTTT
CASSVGGSNQPQHF
>TRBJ1-6|-|TRBV9|-
TGTGCCAGCAGCGTAAAGGGCTCCAATTCACCCCTCCACTTT
CASSVKGSNSPLHF
>TRBJ2-3|-|TRBV7-2|-
TGTGCCAGCAGCTTAGTAAGAGCTGCCGTCAGCACAGATACGCAGTATTTT
CASSLVRAAVSTDTQYF
>TRBJ1-1|-|TRBV2|TRBD1
TGTGCCAGCAGTTACGACAGGGGGGAAGCTTTCTTT
CASSYDRGEAFF
>TRBJ2-2|-|TRBV5-1|-
TGCGCCAGCAGCACCGACAGGCTAAAGAACACCGGGGAGCTGTTTTTT
CASSTDRLKNTGELFF
>TRBJ1-6|-|TRBV7-9|-
TGTGCCAGCAGCTTAAACGGGGCCTATAATTCACCCCTCCACTTT
CASSLNGAYNSPLHF
>TRBJ1-4|-|TRBV4-3|-
TGCGCCAGCAGCCAAGAGGTAGTGGGTGGGAAGTTTTTT
CASSQEVVGGKFF
>TRBJ2-7|-|TRBV30|-
TGTGCCTGGAGTGTAGGGTCCAAGCCGAGCTTC
CAWSVGSKPSF
>TRBJ1-1|-|TRBV5-6|-
TGTGCCAGCAGCTTCACCGGGGCCAGGAGGGCCACTGAAGCTTTCTTT
CASSFTGARRATEAFF
>TRBJ2-5|once|TRBV7-2|-
TGTGCCAGCAGCTCCGCGCCTCTAGGGGGGGGAGAGACCCAGTACTTC
CASSSAPLGGGETQYF
>TRBJ2-7|few|TRBV5-6|-
TGTGCCAGCAGCTTGTTGGTTGCACCCGGAAACACCTACGAGCAGTACTTC
CASSLLVAPGNTYEQYF
>TRBJ2-1|-|TRBV29-1|-
TGCAGCGTTGTACGCTTTAATGAGCAGTTCTTC
CSVVRFNEQFF
>TRBJ2-3|-|TRBV6-1|TRBD1
TGTGCCAGCAGTGACGGACCGGGACAGGGTCAGTATTTT
CASSDGPGQGQYF
>TRBJ1-4|-|TRBV29-1|-
TGCAGCGTGAGAGCAGAGGGTGAAAAACTGTTTTTT
CSVRAEGEKLFF